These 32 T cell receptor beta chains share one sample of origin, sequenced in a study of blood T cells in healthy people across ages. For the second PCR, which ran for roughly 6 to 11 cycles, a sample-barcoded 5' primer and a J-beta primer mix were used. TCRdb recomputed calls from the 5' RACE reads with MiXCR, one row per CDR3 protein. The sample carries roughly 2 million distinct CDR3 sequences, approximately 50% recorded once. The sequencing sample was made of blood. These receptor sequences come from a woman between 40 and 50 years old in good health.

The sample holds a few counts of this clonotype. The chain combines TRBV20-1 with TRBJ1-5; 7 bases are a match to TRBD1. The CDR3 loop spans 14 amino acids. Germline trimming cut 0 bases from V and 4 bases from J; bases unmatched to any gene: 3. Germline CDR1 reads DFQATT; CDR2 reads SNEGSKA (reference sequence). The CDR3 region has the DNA TGCAGTGCTAGAGAGAGGACAGGTAATCAGCCCCAGCATTTT. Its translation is CSARERTGNQPQHF.

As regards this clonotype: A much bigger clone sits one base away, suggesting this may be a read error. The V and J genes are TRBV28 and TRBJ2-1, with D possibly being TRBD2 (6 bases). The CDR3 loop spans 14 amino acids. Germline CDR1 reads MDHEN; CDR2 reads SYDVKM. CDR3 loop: CASSLRAGSYEQHF. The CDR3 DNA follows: TGTGCCAGCAGTTTGCGGGCGGGGTCCTACGAGCAGCACTTC.

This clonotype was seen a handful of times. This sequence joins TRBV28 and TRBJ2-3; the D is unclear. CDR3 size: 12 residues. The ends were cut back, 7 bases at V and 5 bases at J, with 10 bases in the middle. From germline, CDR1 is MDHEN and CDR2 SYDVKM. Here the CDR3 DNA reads TGTGCCAGCACCGGAGACCGAGATACGCAGTATTTT. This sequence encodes CASTGDRDTQYF.

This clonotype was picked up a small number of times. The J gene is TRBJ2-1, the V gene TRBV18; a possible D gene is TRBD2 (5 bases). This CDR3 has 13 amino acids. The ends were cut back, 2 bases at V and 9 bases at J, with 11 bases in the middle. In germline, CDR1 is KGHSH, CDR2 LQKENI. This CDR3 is CASSPASEGEQFF. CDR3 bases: TGTGCCAGCTCACCAGCCAGTGAGGGTGAGCAGTTCTTC. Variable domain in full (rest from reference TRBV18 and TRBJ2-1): NAGVMQNPRHLVRRRGQEARLRCSPMKGHSHVYWYRQLPEEGLKFMVYLQKENIIDESGMPKERFSAEFPKEGPSILRIQQVVRGDSAAYFCASSPASEGEQFFGPGTRLTVL.

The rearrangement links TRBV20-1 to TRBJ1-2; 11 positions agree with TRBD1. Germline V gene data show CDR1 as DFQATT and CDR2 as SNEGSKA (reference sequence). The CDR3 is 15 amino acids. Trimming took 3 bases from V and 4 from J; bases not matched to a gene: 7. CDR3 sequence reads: CSASRGTGGGYGYTF. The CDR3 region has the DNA TGCAGTGCTAGTAGGGGGACAGGGGGAGGCTATGGCTACACCTTC.

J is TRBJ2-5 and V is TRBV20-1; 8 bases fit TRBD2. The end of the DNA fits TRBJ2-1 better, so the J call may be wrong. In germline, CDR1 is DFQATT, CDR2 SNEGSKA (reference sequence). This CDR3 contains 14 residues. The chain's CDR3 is CSAASGGEKETQFF. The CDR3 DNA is TGCAGTGCTGCCTCGGGGGGGGAAAAAGAGACCCAGTTCTTC.

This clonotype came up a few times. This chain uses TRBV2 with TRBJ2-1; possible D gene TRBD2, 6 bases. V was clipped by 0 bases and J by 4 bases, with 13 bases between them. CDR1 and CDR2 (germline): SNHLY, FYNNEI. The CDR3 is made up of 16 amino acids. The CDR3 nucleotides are TGTGCCAGCAGTGAAGCGGAGGGAGTCGCTTACAATGAGCAGTTCTTC. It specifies CASSEAEGVAYNEQFF.

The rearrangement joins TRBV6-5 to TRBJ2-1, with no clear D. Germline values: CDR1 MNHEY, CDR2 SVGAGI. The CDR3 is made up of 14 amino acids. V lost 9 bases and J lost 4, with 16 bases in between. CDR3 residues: CASRGSYNYNEQFF. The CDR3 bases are TGTGCCAGTCGCGGCAGCTACAATTACAATGAGCAGTTCTTC.

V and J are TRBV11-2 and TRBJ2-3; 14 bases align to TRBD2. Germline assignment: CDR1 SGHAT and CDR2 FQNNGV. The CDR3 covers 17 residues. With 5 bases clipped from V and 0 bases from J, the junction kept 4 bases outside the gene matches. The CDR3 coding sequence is TGTGCCAGCAGCCCCGGGACTAGCGGGGGTAGCACAGATACGCAGTATTTT. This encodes CASSPGTSGGSTDTQYF.

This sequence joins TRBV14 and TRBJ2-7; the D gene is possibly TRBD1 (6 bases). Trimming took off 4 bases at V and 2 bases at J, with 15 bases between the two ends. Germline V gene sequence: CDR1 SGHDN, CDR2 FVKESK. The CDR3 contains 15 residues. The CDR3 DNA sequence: TGTGCCAGCAGCCCACCTAACAGGGAGCCCTACGAGCAGTACTTC. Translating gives CASSPPNREPYEQYF. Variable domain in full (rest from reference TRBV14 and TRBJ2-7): EAGVTQFPSHSVIEKGQTVTLRCDPISGHDNLYWYRRVMGKEIKFLLHFVKESKQDESGMPNNRFLAERTGGTYSTLKVQPAELEDSGVYFCASSPPNREPYEQYFGPGTRLTVT.

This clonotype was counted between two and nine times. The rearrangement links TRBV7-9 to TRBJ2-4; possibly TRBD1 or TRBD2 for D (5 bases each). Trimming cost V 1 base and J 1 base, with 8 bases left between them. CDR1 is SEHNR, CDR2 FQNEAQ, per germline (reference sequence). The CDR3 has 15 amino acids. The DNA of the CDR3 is TGTGCCAGCAGCTTAGGAGAGGGGGCCAAAAACATTCAGTACTTC. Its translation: CASSLGEGAKNIQYF. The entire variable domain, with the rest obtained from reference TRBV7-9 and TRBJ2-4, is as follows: DTGVSQNPRHKITKRGQNVTFRCDPISEHNRLYWYRQTLGQGPEFLTYFQNEAQLEKSRLLSDRFSAERPKGSFSTLEIQRTEQGDSAMYLCASSLGEGAKNIQYFGAGTRLSVL.

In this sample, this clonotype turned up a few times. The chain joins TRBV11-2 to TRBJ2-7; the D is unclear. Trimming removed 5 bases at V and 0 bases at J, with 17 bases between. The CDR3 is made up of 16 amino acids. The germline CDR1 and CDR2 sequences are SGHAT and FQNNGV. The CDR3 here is CASSPQDGQASYEQYF. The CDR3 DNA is TGTGCCAGCAGCCCCCAGGACGGGCAGGCCTCCTACGAGCAGTACTTC.

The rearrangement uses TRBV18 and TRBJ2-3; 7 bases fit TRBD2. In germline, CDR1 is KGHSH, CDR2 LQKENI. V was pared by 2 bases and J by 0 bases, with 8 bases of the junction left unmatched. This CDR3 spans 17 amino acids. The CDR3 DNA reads TGTGCCAGCTCACCATTGTCTAGCGGTTTGAGCACAGATACGCAGTATTTT. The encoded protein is CASSPLSSGLSTDTQYF.

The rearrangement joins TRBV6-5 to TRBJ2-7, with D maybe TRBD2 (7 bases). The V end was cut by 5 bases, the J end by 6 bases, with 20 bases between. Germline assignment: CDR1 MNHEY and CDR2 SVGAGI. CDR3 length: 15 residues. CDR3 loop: CASSDRGLAVCEQYF. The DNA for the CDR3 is TGTGCCAGCAGTGACCGGGGGCTAGCGGTCTGCGAGCAGTACTTC.

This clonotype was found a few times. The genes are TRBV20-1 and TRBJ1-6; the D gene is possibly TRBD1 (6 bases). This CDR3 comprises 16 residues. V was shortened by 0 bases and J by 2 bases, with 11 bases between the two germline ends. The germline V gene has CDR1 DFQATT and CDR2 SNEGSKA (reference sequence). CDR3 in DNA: TGCAGTGCTAGAGAGGGGGGCCAGGCCTATAATTCACCCCTCCACTTT. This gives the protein CSAREGGQAYNSPLHF.

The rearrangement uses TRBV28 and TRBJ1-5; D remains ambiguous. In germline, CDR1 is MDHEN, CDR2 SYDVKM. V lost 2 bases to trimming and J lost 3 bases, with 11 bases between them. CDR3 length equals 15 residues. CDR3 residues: CASSLRTGLNQPQHF. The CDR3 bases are TGTGCCAGCAGTTTAAGGACGGGCCTCAATCAGCCCCAGCATTTT.

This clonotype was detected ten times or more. The CDR3 bases are TGCGCCAGCAGCCTGGGGACAGGGGGCAAAAACATTCAGTACTTC. Residues: CASSLGTGGKNIQYF. V is TRBV5-1 and J is TRBJ2-4; 11 bases align to TRBD1. Germline V lookup: CDR1 SGHRS, CDR2 YFSETQ. This CDR3 is 15 amino acids long. V shed 4 bases, J shed 3 bases, and the junction held 3 bases outside the gene matches.

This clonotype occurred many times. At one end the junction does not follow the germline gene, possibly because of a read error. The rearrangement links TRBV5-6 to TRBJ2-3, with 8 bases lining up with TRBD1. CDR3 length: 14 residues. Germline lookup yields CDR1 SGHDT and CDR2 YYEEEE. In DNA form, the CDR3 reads TGTGCTAGCAGCCGCGGACAGGGAACAGATACGCAGTATTTT. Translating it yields CASSRGQGTDTQYF.

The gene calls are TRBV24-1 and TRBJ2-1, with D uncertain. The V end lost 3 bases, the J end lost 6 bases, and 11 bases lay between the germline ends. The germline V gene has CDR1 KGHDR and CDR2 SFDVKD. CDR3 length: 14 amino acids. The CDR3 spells CATSDGSSGNEQFF. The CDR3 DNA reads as TGTGCCACCAGTGATGGCAGTAGTGGCAATGAGCAGTTCTTC.

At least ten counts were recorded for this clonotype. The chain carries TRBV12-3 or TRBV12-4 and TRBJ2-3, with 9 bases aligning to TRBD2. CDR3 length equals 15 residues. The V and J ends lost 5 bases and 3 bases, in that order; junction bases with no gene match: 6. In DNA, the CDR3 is TGTGCCAGCAGTGCACTAGCGGGCGTAACAGATACGCAGTATTTT. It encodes CASSALAGVTDTQYF.

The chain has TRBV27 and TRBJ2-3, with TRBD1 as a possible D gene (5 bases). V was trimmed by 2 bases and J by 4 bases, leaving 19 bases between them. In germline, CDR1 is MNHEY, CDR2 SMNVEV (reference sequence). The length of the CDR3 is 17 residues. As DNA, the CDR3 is TGTGCCAGCAGTTTAGGGGCTGAACCCTCGATCGCAGATACGCAGTATTTT. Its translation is CASSLGAEPSIADTQYF.

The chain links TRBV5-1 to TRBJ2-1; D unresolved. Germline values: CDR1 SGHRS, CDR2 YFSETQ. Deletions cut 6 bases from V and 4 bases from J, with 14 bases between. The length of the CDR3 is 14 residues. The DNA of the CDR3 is TGCGCCAGCAAAGCGAGGACCGAATACAATGAGCAGTTCTTC. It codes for CASKARTEYNEQFF.

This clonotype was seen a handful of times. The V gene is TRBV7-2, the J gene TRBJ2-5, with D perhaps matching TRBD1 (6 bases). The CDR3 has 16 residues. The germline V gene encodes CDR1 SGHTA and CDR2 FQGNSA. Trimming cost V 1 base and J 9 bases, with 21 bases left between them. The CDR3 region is CASSLVAEGVFGAQYF. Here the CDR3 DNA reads TGTGCCAGCAGCTTAGTGGCTGAGGGGGTTTTTGGGGCCCAGTACTTC.

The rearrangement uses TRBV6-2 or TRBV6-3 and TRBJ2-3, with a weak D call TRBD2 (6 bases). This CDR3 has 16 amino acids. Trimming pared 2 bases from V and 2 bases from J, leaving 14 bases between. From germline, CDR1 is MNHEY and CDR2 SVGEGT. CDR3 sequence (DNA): TGTGCCAGCAGTTACGTCTCGGGAGCGTACACAGATACGCAGTATTTT. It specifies CASSYVSGAYTDTQYF.

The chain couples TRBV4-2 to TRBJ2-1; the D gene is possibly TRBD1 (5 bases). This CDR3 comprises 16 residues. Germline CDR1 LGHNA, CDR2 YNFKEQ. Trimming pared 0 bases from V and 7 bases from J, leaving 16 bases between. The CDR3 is CASSQDQWGRQNEQFF. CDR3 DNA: TGTGCCAGCAGCCAAGATCAGTGGGGCAGACAGAATGAGCAGTTCTTC.

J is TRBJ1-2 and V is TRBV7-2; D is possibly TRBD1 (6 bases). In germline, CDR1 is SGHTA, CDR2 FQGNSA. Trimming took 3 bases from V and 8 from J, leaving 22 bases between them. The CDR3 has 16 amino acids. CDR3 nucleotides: TGTGCCAGCAGCTTCGGGGGGGCGCCGGCTCGGGACGGCTACACCTTC. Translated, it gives CASSFGGAPARDGYTF.

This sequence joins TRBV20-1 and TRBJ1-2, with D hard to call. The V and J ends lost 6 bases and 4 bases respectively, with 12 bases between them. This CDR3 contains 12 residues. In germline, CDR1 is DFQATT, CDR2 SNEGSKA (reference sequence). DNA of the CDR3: TGCAGTGCCCCGGGAGGGATCTATGGCTACACCTTC. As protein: CSAPGGIYGYTF.

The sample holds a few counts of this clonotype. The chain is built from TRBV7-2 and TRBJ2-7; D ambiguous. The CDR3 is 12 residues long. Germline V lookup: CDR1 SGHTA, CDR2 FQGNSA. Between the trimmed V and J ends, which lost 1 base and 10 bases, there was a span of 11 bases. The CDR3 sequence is CASSLDSRSQYF. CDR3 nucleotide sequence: TGTGCCAGCAGCTTAGATTCTCGTTCTCAGTACTTC.

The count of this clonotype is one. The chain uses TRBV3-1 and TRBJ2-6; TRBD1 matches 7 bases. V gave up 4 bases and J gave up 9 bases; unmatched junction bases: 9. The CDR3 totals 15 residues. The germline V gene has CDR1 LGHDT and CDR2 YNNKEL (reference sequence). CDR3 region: CASSPPGGRGNVLTF. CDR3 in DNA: TGTGCCAGCAGCCCACCAGGGGGTAGGGGCAACGTCCTGACTTTC.

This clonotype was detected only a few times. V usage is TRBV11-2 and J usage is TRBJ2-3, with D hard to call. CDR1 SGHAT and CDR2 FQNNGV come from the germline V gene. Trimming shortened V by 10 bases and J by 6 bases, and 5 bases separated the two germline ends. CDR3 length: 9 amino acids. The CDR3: CATGDTQYF. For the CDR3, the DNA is TGTGCCACAGGCGATACGCAGTATTTT.

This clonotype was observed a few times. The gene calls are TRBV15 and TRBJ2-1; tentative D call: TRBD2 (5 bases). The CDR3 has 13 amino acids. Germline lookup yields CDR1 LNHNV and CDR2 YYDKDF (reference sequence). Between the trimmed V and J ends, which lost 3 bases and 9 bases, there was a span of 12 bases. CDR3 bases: TGTGCCACCAGCAGTAGATTCGAGGGTGAGCAGTTCTTC. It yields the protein CATSSRFEGEQFF.

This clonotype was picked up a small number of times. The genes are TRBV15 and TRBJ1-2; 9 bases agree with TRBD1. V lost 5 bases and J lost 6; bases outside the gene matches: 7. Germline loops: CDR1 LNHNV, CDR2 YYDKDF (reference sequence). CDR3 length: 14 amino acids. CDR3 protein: CATSRGQGDNGYTF. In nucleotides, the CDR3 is TGTGCCACCAGCCGGGGACAGGGCGATAATGGCTACACCTTC.